This paragraph reports one T cell receptor (beta chain). The antigen remains unidentified. The assay was immunoSEQ multiplex PCR, and TCRdb's table has in-frame clones only and misses some. The sample shows fewer than 200,000 clones, 91% of them seen only once. These data belong to a study of T cell responses to AZD1222 COVID-19 vaccine. Findings and limits, study-wide: Epitopes outside B.1.351 and B.1.1.7 mutated regions reportedly drew nearly half of spike TCRs.

Germline lookup yields CDR1 MDHEN and CDR2 SYDVKM. With V trimmed by 5 bases and J by 0 bases, 9 bases remained unmatched. The CDR3 extends over 16 amino acids. This chain links TRBV28 with TRBJ1-1; 7 nucleotides line up with TRBD1. This specimen consisted of peripheral blood, obtained on day 0 of AZD1222 vaccination. The TCR sequence derives from an adult in good health. CDR3 bases: TGTGCCAGCAGTGGGGAACCGGGACAGATGAACACTGAAGCTTTCTTT. Translating it yields CASSGEPGQMNTEAFF. Full variable domain (rest looked up from reference TRBV28 and TRBJ1-1): DVKVTQSSRYLVKRTGEKVFLECVQDMDHENMFWYRQDPGLGLRLIYFSYDVKMKEKGDIPEGYSVSREKKERFSLILESASTNQTSMYLCASSGEPGQMNTEAFFGQGTRLTVV.